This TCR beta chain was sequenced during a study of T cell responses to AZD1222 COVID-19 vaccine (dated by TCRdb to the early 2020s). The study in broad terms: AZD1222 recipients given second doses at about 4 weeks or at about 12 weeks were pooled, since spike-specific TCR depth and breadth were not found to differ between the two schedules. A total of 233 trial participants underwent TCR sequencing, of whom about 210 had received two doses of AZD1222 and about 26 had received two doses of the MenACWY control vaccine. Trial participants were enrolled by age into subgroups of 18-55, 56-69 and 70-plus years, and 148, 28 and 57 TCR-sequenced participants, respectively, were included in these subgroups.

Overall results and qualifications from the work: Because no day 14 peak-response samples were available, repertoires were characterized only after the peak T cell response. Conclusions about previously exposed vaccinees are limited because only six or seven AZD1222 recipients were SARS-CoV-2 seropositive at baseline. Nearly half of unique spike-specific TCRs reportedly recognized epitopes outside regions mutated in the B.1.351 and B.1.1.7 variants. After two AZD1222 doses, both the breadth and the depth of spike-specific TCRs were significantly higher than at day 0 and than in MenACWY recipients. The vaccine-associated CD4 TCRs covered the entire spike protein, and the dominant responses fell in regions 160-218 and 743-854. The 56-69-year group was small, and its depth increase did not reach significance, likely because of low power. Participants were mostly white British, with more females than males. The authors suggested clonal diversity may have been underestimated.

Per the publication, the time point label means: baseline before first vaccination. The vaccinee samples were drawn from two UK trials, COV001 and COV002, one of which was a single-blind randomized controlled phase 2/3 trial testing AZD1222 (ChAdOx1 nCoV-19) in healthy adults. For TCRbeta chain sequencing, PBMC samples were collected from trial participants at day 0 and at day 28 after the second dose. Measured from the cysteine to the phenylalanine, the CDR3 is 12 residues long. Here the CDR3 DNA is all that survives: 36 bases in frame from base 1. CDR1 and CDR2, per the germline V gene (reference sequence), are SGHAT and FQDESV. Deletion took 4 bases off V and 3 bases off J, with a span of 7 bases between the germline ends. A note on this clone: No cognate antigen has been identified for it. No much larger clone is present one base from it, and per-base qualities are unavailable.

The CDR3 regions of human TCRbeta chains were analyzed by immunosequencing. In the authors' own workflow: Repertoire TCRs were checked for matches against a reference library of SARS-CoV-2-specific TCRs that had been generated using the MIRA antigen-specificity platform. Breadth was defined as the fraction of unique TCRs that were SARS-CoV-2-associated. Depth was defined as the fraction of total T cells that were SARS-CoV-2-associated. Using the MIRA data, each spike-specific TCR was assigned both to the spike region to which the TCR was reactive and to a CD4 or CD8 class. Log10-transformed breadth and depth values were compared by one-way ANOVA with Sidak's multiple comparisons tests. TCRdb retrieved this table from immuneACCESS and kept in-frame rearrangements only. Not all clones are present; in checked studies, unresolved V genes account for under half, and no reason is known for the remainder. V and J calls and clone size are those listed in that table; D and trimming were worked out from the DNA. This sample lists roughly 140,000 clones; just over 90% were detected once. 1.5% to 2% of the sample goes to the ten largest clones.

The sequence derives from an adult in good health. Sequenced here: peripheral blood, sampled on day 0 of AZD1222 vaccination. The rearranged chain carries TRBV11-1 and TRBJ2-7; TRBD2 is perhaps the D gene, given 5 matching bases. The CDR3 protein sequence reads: CASSSGSYEQYF. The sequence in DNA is TGTGCCAGCAGCTCGGGGAGCTACGAGCAGTACTTC.